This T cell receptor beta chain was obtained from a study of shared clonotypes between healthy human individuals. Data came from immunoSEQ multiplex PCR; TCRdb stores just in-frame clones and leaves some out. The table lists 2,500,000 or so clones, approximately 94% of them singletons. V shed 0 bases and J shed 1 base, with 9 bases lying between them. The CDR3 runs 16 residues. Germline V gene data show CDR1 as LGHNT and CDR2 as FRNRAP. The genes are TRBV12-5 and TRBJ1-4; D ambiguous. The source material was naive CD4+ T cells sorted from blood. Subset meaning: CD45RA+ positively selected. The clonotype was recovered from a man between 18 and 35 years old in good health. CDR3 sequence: CASGLVSWETNEKLFF. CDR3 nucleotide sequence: TGTGCTAGTGGTTTGGTATCTTGGGAAACTAATGAAAAACTGTTTTTT.